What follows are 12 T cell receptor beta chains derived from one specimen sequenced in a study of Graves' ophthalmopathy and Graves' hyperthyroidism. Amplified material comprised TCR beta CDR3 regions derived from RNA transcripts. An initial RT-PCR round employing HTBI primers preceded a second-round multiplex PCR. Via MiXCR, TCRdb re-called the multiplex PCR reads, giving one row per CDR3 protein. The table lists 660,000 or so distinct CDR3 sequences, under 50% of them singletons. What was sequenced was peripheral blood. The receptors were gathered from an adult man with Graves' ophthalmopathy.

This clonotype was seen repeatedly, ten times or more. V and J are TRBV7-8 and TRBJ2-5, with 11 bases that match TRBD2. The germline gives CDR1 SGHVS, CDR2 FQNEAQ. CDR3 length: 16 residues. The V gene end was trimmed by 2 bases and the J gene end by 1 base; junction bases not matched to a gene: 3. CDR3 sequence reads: CASSLQTSGAQETQYF. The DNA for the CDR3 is TGTGCCAGCAGCTTACAGACTAGCGGGGCCCAAGAGACCCAGTACTTC.

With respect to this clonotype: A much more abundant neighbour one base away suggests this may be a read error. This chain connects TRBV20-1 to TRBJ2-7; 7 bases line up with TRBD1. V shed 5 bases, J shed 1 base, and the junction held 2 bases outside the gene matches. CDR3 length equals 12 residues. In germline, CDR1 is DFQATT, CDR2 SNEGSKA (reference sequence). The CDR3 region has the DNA TGCAGTGCTCAGACAGGGTCCTACGAGCAGTACTTC. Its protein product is CSAQTGSYEQYF.

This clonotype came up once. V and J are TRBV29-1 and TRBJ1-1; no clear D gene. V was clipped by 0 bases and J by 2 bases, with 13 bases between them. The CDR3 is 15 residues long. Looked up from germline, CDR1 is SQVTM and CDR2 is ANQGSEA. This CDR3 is CSVEERGLTNTEAFF. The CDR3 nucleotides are TGCAGCGTTGAAGAGAGAGGGCTGACTAACACTGAAGCTTTCTTT.

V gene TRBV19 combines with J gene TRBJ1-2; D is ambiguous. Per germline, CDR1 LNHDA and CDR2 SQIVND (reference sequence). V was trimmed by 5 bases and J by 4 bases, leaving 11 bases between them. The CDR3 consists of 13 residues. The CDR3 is CASSSAGTYGYTF. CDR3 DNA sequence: TGTGCCAGTAGTTCCGCTGGCACCTATGGCTACACCTTC.

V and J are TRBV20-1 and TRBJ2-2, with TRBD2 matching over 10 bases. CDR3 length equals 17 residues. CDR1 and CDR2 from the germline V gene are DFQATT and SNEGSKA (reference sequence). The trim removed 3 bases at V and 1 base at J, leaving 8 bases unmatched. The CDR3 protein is CSARASGTSENTGELFF. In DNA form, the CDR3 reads TGCAGTGCTAGGGCATCCGGGACTAGCGAGAACACCGGGGAGCTGTTTTTT.

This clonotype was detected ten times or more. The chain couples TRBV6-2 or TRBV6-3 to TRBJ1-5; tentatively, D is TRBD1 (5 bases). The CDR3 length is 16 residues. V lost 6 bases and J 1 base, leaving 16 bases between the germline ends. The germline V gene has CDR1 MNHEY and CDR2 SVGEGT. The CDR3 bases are TGTGCCAGCAGGGGTGGGACGTTAGCAAGCAATCAGCCCCAGCATTTT. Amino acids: CASRGGTLASNQPQHF.

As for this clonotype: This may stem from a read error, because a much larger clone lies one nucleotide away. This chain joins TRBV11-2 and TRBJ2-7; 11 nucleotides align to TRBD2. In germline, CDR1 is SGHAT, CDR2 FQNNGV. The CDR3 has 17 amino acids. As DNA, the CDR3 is TGTGCCGGCAGCTCTACCAAGACTAGCGGGGCGTCCTACGAGCAGTACTTC. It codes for CAGSSTKTSGASYEQYF.

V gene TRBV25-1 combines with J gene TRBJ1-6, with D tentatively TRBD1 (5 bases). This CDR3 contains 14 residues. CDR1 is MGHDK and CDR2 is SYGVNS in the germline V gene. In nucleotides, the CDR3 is TGTGCTAGAGAATGGGAGGGGTTTAATTCACCCCTCCACTTT. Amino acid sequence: CAREWEGFNSPLHF.

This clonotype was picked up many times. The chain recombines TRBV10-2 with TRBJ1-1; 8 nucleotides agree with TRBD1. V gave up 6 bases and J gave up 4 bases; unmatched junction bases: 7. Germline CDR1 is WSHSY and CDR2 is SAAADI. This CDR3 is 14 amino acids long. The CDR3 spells CASRETTGGTEAFF. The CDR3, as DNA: TGCGCCAGCAGGGAAACAACAGGGGGCACTGAAGCTTTCTTT.

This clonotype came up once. CDR3 in DNA: TGTGCCAGCAGTCCCTCGACGGGACTGAGTATCGGCTACACCTTC. It encodes CASSPSTGLSIGYTF. The chain joins TRBV2 to TRBJ1-2, with D tentatively TRBD1 (5 bases). The CDR3 has 15 amino acids. Trimming removed 5 bases from V and 8 bases from J, with 21 bases in between. Per the germline V gene, CDR1 is SNHLY and CDR2 is FYNNEI.

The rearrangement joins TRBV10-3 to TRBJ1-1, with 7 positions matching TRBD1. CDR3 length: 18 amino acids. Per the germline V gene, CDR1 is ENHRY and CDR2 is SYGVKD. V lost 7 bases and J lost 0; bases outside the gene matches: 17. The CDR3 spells CAIKDLRGGYGMNTEAFF. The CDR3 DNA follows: TGTGCCATCAAGGACCTGCGAGGGGGCTACGGCATGAACACTGAAGCTTTCTTT.

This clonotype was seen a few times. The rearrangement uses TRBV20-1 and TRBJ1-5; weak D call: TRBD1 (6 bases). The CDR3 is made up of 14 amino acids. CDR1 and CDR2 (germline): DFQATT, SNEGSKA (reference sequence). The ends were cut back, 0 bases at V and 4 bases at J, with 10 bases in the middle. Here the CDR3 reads CSARDKRGNQPQHF. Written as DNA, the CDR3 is TGCAGTGCTAGAGATAAGAGGGGGAATCAGCCCCAGCATTTT.